This passage covers 22 T cell receptor beta chains from one sample sequenced in a study of radiation and T cells in renal cell carcinoma. Indicated time point: blood 2 weeks post-SBRT. Noted treatment: 15 Gy SBRT to primary tumor, nephrectomy 4 weeks later. Some clones are missing from TCRdb's copy, which holds only in-frame ones; the method was immunoSEQ multiplex PCR. The sample carries 95,000 to 150,000 clones, around 85% recorded once. Here the sequenced sample was blood, taken from a patient whose treatment included radiotherapy and nephrectomy. Receptor source: a man in his fifties or sixties with renal cell carcinoma.

The sample holds a few counts of this clone. J is TRBJ1-3 and V is TRBV7-2; D is uncertain. The CDR3 runs 14 residues. Trimming left V 1 base short and J 7 bases short, with 11 bases between. The germline CDR1 and CDR2 sequences are SGHTA and FQGNSA. CDR3 in DNA: TGTGCCAGCAGCTTAGATAAGGGAAGGAACACCATATATTTT. It is translated as CASSLDKGRNTIYF.

For this clone: Germline and junction disagree at one end, which may indicate a read error. CDR3 protein: CASTELAGVAGELFF. Written as DNA, the CDR3 is TGTGCCAGCACTGAACTAGCGGGAGTAGCCGGGGAGCTGTTTTTT. The V and J genes are TRBV2 and TRBJ2-2; TRBD2 matches 11 bases. Germline CDR1 is SNHLY and CDR2 is FYNNEI. This CDR3 comprises 15 residues.

This chain connects TRBV9 to TRBJ2-5; 7 bases agree with TRBD1. This CDR3 spans 13 amino acids. V was pared by 4 bases and J by 2 bases, with 2 bases of the junction left unmatched. Germline V lookup: CDR1 SGDLS, CDR2 YYNGEE. In DNA form, the CDR3 reads TGTGCCAGCAGCCTGGGACAGCAAGAGACCCAGTACTTC. Residues: CASSLGQQETQYF.

This chain links TRBV10-3 with TRBJ1-3; weak D call: TRBD1 (5 bases). V was trimmed by 6 bases and J by 0 bases, leaving 9 bases between them. The CDR3 totals 14 residues. Germline V CDR1 and CDR2: ENHRY, SYGVKD. CDR3 region: CAIRDITSGNTIYF. The CDR3 region has the DNA TGTGCCATCAGGGACATAACCTCTGGAAACACCATATATTTT.

This clone is a singleton in its sample. The chain has TRBV2 and TRBJ2-7; the D gene could be TRBD1 or TRBD2 (5 bases each). The CDR3 sequence is 13 residues long. Trimming pared 4 bases from V and 3 bases from J, leaving 10 bases between. The germline gives CDR1 SNHLY, CDR2 FYNNEI. CDR3: CASSAGGIYEQYF. The CDR3 nucleotides are TGTGCCAGCAGTGCTGGGGGAATCTACGAGCAGTACTTC.

This chain uses TRBV15 with TRBJ2-7; D is tentatively TRBD1 or TRBD2 (7 bases each). This CDR3 region has 16 residues. Germline V gene sequence: CDR1 LNHNV, CDR2 YYDKDF (reference sequence). V lost 0 bases and J 2 bases, leaving 14 bases between the germline ends. The CDR3 is CATSRDLAGGAYEQYF. The CDR3 DNA is TGTGCCACCAGCAGAGATTTGGCAGGGGGGGCCTACGAGCAGTACTTC.

CDR3 in amino acids: CASSDRQKNTYEQYF. CDR3 coding DNA: TGTGCCAGCAGTGATCGACAGAAAAACACCTACGAGCAGTACTTC. The gene calls are TRBV25-1 and TRBJ2-7; a weak D match, TRBD1 (5 bases). V dropped 3 bases and J dropped 2 bases, with 14 bases sitting between them. This CDR3 is 15 amino acids long. The germline gives CDR1 MGHDK, CDR2 SYGVNS.

The V gene is TRBV10-3, the J gene TRBJ2-7; 9 bases are shared with TRBD1. In germline, CDR1 is ENHRY, CDR2 SYGVKD. V lost 3 bases to trimming and J lost 5 bases; unmatched junction nucleotides: 5. The CDR3 is 14 residues long. CDR3 in amino acids: CAISDTGGYNEQYF. CDR3 nucleotide sequence: TGTGCCATCAGTGACACAGGGGGCTATAACGAGCAGTACTTC.

This sequence joins TRBV7-9 and TRBJ2-7; D unclear. Germline V gene sequence: CDR1 SEHNR, CDR2 FQNEAQ (reference sequence). The CDR3 is 15 residues long. Trimming cost V 1 base and J 2 bases, with 12 bases left between them. Here the CDR3 reads CASSLEGSPTYEQYF. CDR3 coding DNA: TGTGCCAGCAGCTTAGAGGGCAGTCCTACCTACGAGCAGTACTTC.

The chain carries TRBV5-1 and TRBJ2-5; 8 positions agree with TRBD2. The length of the CDR3 is 14 residues. CDR1 and CDR2 (germline): SGHRS, YFSETQ. With V trimmed by 4 bases and J by 5 bases, 7 bases remained unmatched. The DNA for the CDR3 is TGCGCCAGCAGCCTGGCGGGGGGCATGGAGACCCAGTACTTC. This sequence encodes CASSLAGGMETQYF.

This clone was seen once. The genes are TRBV5-1 and TRBJ2-5; D gene ambiguous. With 0 bases removed from V and 3 bases from J, the gap between germline ends came to 6 bases. Germline V lookup: CDR1 SGHRS, CDR2 YFSETQ. This CDR3 is 13 amino acids long. In nucleotides, the CDR3 is TGCGCCAGCAGCTTGGAGTACAAAGAGACCCAGTACTTC. Translated: CASSLEYKETQYF.

V usage is TRBV4-2 and J usage is TRBJ2-1; TRBD2 matches at 10 bases. Germline CDR1 is LGHNA and CDR2 is YNFKEQ. The CDR3 spans 17 residues. Losses at the gene ends were 1 base for V and 4 bases for J; bases not matched to a gene: 7. The CDR3 sequence: CASSQAAGGLKYNEQFF. The CDR3 coding sequence is TGTGCCAGCAGCCAAGCAGCGGGGGGGCTAAAGTACAATGAGCAGTTCTTC.

The genes are TRBV30 and TRBJ2-3, with a weak D call TRBD1 (6 bases). This CDR3 is 13 amino acids long. V was clipped by 0 bases and J by 5 bases, with 9 bases between them. The germline CDR1 and CDR2 sequences are GTSNPN and SVGIG (reference sequence). The CDR3 is CAWSVTGQDTQYF. As DNA, the CDR3 is TGTGCCTGGAGTGTGACAGGTCAAGATACGCAGTATTTT.

The table lists this clone with a few counts. This chain joins TRBV2 and TRBJ2-1; TRBD2 aligns across 11 bases. Looked up from germline, CDR1 is SNHLY and CDR2 is FYNNEI. This CDR3 is 14 amino acids long. V dropped 6 bases and J dropped 4; count of bases not matched to a gene: 2. CDR3 sequence reads: CASRPSGGYNEQFF. CDR3 coding DNA: TGTGCCAGCAGACCTAGCGGGGGGTACAATGAGCAGTTCTTC.

The chain recombines TRBV6-5 with TRBJ1-2; possible D gene TRBD1, 6 bases. Trimming left V 7 bases short and J 2 bases short, with 17 bases between. This CDR3 is built from 15 residues. Germline CDR1 MNHEY, CDR2 SVGAGI. CDR3 protein: CASNAQGRGNYGYTF. The CDR3, as DNA: TGTGCCAGCAACGCACAGGGAAGAGGGAACTATGGCTACACCTTC.

The V and J genes are TRBV5-4 and TRBJ1-4, with D unclear. Trimming removed 0 bases from V and 0 bases from J, with 6 bases in between. The CDR3 consists of 15 residues. Germline values: CDR1 SGHNT, CDR2 YYREEE (reference sequence). CDR3 region: CASSLGAATNEKLFF. Written as DNA, the CDR3 is TGTGCCAGCAGCTTGGGGGCGGCAACTAATGAAAAACTGTTTTTT.

The chain is built from TRBV30 and TRBJ1-6; no clear D gene. The CDR3 has 13 amino acids. The V end lost 3 bases, the J end lost 6 bases, and 9 bases lay between the germline ends. The V gene's germline CDR1 is GTSNPN and CDR2 SVGIG (reference sequence). CDR3 amino acids: CAWRGLSNSPLHF. The CDR3 coding sequence is TGTGCCTGGAGGGGCCTGAGTAATTCACCCCTCCACTTT.

The gene calls are TRBV7-2 and TRBJ2-3; possibly TRBD1 for D (7 bases). The CDR3 runs to 14 residues. Looked up from germline, CDR1 is SGHTA and CDR2 is FQGNSA. Trimming removed 3 bases from V and 1 base from J, with 8 bases in between. The CDR3 sequence: CASSFRGGTDTQYF. CDR3 in DNA: TGTGCCAGCAGCTTCAGGGGGGGCACAGATACGCAGTATTTT.

This clone was detected only a few times. The chain combines TRBV2 with TRBJ1-6; D is ambiguous. There are 14 residues in the CDR3. Trimming pared 4 bases from V and 6 bases from J, leaving 10 bases between. Germline lookup yields CDR1 SNHLY and CDR2 FYNNEI. DNA of the CDR3: TGTGCCAGCAGTGTTCACCCGTCTAATTCACCCCTCCACTTT. Translation: CASSVHPSNSPLHF.

The V gene is TRBV30, the J gene TRBJ1-3; D is ambiguous. This CDR3 has 15 amino acids. Per germline, CDR1 GTSNPN and CDR2 SVGIG (reference sequence). Trimming pared 0 bases from V and 0 bases from J, leaving 9 bases between. CDR3 residues: CAWSVQFSSGNTIYF. The CDR3 DNA is TGTGCCTGGAGTGTACAGTTTAGCTCTGGAAACACCATATATTTT.

The chain carries TRBV10-3 and TRBJ2-3; 10 nucleotides match TRBD2. There are 14 residues in the CDR3. Germline V gives CDR1 ENHRY, CDR2 SYGVKD. J lost 5 bases, V lost 4 bases, and 3 bases had no gene match. The CDR3 coding sequence is TGTGCCATCAGTGGGCTAGCGGGAGAAGATACGCAGTATTTT. This codes for CAISGLAGEDTQYF.

J is TRBJ1-1 and V is TRBV7-9; D call uncertain. Germline V gene data show CDR1 as SEHNR and CDR2 as FQNEAQ (reference sequence). The CDR3 length is 13 residues. Trimming shortened V by 1 base and J by 3 bases, and 6 bases separated the two germline ends. The CDR3 DNA is TGTGCCAGCAGCTTAGAGGTGGACACTGAAGCTTTCTTT. This codes for CASSLEVDTEAFF.